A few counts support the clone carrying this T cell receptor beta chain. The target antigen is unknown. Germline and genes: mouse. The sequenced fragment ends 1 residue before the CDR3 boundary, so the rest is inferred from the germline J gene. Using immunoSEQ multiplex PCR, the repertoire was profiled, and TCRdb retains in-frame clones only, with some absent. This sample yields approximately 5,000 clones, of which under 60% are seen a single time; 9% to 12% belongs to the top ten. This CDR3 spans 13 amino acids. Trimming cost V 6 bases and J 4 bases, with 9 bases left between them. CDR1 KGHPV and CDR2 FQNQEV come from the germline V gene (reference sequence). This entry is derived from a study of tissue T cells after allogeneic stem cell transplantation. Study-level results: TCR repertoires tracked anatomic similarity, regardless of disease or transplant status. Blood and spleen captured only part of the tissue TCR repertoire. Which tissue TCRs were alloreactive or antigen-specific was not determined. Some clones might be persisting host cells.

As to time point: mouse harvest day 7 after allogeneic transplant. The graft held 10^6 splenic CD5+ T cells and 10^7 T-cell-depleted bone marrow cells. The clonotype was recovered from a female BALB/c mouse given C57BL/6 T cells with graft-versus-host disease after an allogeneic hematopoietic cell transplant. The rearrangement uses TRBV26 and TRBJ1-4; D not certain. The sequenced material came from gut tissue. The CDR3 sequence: CASSWAVNERLFF. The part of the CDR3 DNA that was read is TGTGCCAGCAGCTGGGCAGTCAACGAAAGATTATTT. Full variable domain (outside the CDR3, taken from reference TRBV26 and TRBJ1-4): NSKVIQTPRYLVKGQGQKAKMRCIPEKGHPVVFWYQQNKNNEFKFLINFQNQEVLQQIDMTEKRFSAECPSNSPCSLEIQSSEAGDSALYLCASSWAVNERLFFGHGTKLSVL.